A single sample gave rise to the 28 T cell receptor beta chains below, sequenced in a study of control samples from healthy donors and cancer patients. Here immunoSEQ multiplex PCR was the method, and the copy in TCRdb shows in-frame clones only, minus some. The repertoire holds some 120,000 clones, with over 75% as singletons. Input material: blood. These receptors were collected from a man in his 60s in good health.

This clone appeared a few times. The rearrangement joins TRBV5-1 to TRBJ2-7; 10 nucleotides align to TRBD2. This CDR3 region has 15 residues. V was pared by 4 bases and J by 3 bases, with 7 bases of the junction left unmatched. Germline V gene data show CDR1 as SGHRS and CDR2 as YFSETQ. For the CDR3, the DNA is TGCGCCAGCAGCCCGATGGGACTAGCGTACTACGAGCAGTACTTC. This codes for CASSPMGLAYYEQYF.

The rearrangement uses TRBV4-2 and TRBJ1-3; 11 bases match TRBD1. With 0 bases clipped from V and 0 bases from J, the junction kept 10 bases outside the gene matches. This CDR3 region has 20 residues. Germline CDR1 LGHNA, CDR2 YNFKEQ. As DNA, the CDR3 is TGTGCCAGCAGCCAAGAACTGGACAGGGGGCTCCCCTACTCTGGAAACACCATATATTTT. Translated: CASSQELDRGLPYSGNTIYF.

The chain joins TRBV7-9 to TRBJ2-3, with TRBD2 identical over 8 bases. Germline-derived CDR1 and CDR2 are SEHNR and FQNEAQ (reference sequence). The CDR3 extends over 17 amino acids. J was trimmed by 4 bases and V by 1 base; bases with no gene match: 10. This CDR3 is CASSLGSFAGGADTQYF. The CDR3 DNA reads TGTGCCAGCAGCTTAGGCAGTTTCGCGGGAGGCGCAGATACGCAGTATTTT.

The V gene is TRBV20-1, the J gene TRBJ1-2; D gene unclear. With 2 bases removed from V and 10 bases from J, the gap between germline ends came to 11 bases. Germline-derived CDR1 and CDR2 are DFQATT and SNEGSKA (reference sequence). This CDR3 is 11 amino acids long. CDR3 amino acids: CSARPKVAYTF. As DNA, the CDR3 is TGCAGTGCTAGACCAAAGGTGGCCTACACCTTC.

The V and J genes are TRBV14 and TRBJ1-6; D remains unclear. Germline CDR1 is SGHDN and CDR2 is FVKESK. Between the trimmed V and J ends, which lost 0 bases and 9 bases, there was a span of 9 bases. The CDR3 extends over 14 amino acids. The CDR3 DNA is TGTGCCAGCAGCCAAGACAGCTTGGTTTCACCCCTCCACTTT. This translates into CASSQDSLVSPLHF. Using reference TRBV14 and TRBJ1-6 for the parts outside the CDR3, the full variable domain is EAGVTQFPSHSVIEKGQTVTLRCDPISGHDNLYWYRRVMGKEIKFLLHFVKESKQDESGMPNNRFLAERTGGTYSTLKVQPAELEDSGVYFCASSQDSLVSPLHFGNGTRLTVT.

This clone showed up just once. In DNA, the CDR3 is TGTGCCAGCAGCTTAGGACCTAGCGGCTCTGGAAACACCATATATTTT. It is translated as CASSLGPSGSGNTIYF. This sequence joins TRBV7-2 and TRBJ1-3, with no clear D. Germline V gene data show CDR1 as SGHTA and CDR2 as FQGNSA. The CDR3 runs to 16 residues. Between the trimmed V and J ends, which lost 1 base and 0 bases, there was a span of 10 bases.

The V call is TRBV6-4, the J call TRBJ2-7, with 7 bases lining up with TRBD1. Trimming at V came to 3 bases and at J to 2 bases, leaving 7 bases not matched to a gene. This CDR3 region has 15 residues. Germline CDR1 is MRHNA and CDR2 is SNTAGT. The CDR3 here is CASSEPTGMAYEQYF. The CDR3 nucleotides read TGTGCCAGCAGTGAACCGACAGGGATGGCCTACGAGCAGTACTTC.

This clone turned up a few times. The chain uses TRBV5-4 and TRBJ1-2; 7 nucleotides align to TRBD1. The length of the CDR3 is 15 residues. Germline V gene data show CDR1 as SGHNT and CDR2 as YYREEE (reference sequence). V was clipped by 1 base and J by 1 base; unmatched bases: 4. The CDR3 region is CASSLSGTVNYGYTF. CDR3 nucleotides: TGTGCCAGCAGCTTGTCCGGGACAGTTAACTATGGCTACACCTTC.

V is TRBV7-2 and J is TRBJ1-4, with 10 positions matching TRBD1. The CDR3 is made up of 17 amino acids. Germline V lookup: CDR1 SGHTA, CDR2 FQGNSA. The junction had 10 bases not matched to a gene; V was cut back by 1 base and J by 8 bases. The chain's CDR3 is CASSLVGLGTGAEKLFF. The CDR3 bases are TGTGCCAGCAGCTTAGTTGGGCTCGGGACAGGGGCCGAAAAACTGTTTTTT.

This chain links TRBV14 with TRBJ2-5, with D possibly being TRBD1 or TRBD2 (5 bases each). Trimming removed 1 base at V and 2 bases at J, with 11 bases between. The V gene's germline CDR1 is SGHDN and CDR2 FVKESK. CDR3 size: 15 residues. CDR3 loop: CASSQGGFYQETQYF. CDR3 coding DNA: TGTGCCAGCAGCCAAGGGGGGTTTTATCAAGAGACCCAGTACTTC.

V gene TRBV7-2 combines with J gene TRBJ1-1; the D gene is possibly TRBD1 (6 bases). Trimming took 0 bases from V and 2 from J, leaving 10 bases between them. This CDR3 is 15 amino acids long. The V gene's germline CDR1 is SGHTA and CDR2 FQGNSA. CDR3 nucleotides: TGTGCCAGCAGCTTAGCGTTGACAGGAAACACTGAAGCTTTCTTT. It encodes CASSLALTGNTEAFF.

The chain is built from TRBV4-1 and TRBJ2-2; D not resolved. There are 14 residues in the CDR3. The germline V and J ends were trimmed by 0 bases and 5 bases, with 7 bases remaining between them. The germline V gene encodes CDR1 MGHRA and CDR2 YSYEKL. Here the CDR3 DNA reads TGCGCCAGCAGCCAAGACAGGACGACCGGGGAGCTGTTTTTT. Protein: CASSQDRTTGELFF.

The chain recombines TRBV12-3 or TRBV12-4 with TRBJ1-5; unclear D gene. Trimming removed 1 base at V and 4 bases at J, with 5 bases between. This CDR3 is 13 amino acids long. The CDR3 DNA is TGTGCCAGCAGTTTAGAAGAAAATCAGCCCCAGCATTTT. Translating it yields CASSLEENQPQHF.

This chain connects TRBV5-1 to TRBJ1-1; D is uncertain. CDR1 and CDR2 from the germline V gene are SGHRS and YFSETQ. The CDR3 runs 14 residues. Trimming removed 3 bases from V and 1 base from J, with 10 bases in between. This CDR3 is CASSSPPENTEAFF. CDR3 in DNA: TGCGCCAGCAGCTCTCCTCCAGAGAACACTGAAGCTTTCTTT.

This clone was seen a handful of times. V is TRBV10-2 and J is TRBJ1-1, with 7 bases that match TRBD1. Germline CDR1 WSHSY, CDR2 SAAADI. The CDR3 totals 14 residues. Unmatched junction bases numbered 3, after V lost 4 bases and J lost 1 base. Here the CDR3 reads CASSATGRNTEAFF. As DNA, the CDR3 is TGCGCCAGCAGTGCGACAGGGCGGAACACTGAAGCTTTCTTT.

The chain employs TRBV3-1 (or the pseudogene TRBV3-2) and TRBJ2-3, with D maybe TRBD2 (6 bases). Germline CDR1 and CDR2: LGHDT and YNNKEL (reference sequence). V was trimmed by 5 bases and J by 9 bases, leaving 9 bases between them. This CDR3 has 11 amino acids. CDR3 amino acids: CASSYGGTQYF. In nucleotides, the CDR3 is TGTGCCAGCAGCTACGGAGGGACGCAGTATTTT.

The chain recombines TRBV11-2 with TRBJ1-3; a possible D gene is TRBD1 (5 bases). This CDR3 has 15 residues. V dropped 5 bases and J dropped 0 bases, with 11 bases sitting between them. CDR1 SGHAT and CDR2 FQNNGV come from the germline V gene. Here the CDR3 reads CASSRDSNSGNTIYF. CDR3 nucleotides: TGTGCCAGCAGCCGGGACTCTAACTCTGGAAACACCATATATTTT.

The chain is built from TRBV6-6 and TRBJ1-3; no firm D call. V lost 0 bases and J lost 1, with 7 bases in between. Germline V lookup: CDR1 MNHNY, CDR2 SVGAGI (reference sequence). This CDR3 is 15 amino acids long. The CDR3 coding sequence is TGTGCCAGCAGTTACTCCGGGAGATCTGGAAACACCATATATTTT. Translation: CASSYSGRSGNTIYF.

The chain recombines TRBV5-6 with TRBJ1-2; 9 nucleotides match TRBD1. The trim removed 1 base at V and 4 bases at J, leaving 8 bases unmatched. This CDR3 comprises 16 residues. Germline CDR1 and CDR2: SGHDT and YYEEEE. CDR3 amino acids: CASSLSDRGTPYGYTF. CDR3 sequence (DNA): TGTGCCAGCAGCTTGTCGGACAGGGGAACGCCCTATGGCTACACCTTC.

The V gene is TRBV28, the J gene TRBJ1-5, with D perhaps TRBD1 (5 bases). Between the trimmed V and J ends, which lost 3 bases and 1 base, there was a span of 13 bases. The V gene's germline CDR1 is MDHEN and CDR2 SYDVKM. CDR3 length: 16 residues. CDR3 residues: CASSFSGRDSNQPQHF. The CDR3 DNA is TGTGCCAGCAGTTTTTCGGGCAGGGACAGCAATCAGCCCCAGCATTTT.

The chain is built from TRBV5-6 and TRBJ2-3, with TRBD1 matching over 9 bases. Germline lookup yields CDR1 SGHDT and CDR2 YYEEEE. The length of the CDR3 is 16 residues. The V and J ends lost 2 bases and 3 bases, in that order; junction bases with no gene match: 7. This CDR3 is CASSFATGTGTDTQYF. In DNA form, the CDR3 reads TGTGCCAGCAGCTTTGCTACCGGGACAGGGACAGATACGCAGTATTTT. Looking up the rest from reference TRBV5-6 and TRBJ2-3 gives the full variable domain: DAGVTQSPTHLIKTRGQQVTLRCSPKSGHDTVSWYQQALGQGPQFIFQYYEEEERQRGNFPDRFSGHQFPNYSSELNVNALLLGDSALYLCASSFATGTGTDTQYFGPGTRLTVL.

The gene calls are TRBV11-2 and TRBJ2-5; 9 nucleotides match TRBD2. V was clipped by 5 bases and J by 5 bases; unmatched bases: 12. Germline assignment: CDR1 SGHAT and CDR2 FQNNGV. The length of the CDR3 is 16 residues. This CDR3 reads CASSRSRGGGGETQYF. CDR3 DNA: TGTGCCAGCAGCCGATCTAGGGGCGGGGGGGGCGAGACCCAGTACTTC.

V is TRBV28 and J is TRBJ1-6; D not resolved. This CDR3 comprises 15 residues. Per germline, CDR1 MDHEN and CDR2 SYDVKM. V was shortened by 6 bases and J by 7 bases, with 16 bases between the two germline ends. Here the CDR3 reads CASSNPSLSNSPLHF. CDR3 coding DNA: TGTGCCAGCAGCAACCCCAGTCTATCCAATTCACCCCTCCACTTT.

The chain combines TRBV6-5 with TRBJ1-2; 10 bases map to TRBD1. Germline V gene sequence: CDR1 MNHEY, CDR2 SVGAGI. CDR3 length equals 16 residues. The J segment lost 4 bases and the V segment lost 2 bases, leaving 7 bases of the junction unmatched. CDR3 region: CASSYAGTGVGYGYTF. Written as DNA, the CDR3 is TGTGCCAGCAGTTACGCCGGGACAGGGGTAGGCTATGGCTACACCTTC.

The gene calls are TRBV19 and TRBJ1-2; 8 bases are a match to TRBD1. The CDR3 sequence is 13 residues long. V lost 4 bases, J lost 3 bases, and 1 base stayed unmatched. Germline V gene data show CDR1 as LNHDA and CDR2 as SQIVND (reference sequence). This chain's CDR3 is CASSKTGDYGYTF. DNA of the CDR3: TGTGCCAGTAGTAAGACAGGGGACTATGGCTACACCTTC.

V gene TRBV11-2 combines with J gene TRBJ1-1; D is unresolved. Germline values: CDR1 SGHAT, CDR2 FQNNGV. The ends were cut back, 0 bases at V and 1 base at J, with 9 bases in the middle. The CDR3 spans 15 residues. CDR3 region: CASSLDSSTNTEAFF. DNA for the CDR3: TGTGCCAGCAGCTTAGATTCCTCCACGAACACTGAAGCTTTCTTT.

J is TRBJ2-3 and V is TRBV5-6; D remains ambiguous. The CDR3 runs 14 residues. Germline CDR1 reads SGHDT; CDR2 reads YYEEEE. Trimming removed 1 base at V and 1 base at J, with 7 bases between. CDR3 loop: CASSLYQRTDTQYF. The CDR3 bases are TGTGCCAGCAGCTTGTACCAGCGCACAGATACGCAGTATTTT. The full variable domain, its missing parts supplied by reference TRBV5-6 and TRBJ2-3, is DAGVTQSPTHLIKTRGQQVTLRCSPKSGHDTVSWYQQALGQGPQFIFQYYEEEERQRGNFPDRFSGHQFPNYSSELNVNALLLGDSALYLCASSLYQRTDTQYFGPGTRLTVL.

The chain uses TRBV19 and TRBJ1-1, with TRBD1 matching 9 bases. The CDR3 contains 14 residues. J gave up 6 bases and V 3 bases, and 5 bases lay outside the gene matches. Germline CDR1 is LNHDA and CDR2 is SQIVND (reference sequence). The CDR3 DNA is TGTGCCAGTAGTATGCGGGACAGGGTTTCTGAAGCTTTCTTT. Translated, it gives CASSMRDRVSEAFF.